This T cell receptor (beta chain) was sequenced in a study of PD-1 blockade in mismatch repair-deficient tumors. As for this clone: Its target is not known.

Germline loops: CDR1 SGHTA, CDR2 FQGTGA. V shed 2 bases and J 1 base; nucleotides not matched to a gene: 3. The length of the CDR3 is 16 residues. Study-level points and caveats: After pembrolizumab, tumor-resident clones rose rapidly, then generally contracted before radiologic responses.

Clones were sequenced by immunoSEQ multiplex PCR, and TCRdb holds only the in-frame ones, with some missing. The sample lists about 63,000 clones; about 87% were seen once. The source was peripheral blood, collected 52 weeks after starting pembrolizumab. This sequence joins TRBV7-3 and TRBJ2-1, with 9 bases aligning to TRBD1. This sequence originates from an adult with mismatch repair-deficient cancer. The CDR3 nucleotides are TGTGCCAGCAGCTTATGGGACAGGGATTCCTACAATGAGCAGTTCTTC. Its translation is CASSLWDRDSYNEQFF. The whole variable domain, filled in from reference TRBV7-3 and TRBJ2-1, reads GAGVSQTPSNKVTEKGKYVELRCDPISGHTALYWYRQSLGQGPEFLIYFQGTGAADDSGLPNDRFFAVRPEGSVSTLKIQRTERGDSAVYLCASSLWDRDSYNEQFFGPGTRLTVL.